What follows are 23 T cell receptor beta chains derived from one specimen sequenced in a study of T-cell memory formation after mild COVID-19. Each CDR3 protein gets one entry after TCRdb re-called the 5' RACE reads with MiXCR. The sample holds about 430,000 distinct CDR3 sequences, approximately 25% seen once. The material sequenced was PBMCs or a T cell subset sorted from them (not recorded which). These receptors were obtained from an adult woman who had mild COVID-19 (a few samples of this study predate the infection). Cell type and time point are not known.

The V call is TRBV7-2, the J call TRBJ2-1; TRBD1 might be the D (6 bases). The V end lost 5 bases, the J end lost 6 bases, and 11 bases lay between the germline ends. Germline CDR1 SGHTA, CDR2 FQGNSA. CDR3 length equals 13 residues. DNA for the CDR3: TGTGCCAGCAGCAGGGGACACCCCAATGAGCAGTTCTTC. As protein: CASSRGHPNEQFF. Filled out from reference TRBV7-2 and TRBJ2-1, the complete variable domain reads GAGVSQSPSNKVTEKGKDVELRCDPISGHTALYWYRQSLGQGLEFLIYFQGNSAPDKSGLPSDRFSAERTGGSVSTLTIQRTQQEDSAVYLCASSRGHPNEQFFGPGTRLTVL.

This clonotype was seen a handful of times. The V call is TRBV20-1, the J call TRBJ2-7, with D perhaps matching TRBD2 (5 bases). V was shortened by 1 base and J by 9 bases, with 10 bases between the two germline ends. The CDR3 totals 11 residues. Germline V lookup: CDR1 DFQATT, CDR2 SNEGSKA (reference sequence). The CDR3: CSARGGGGQYF. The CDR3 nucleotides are TGCAGTGCTAGAGGAGGAGGAGGGCAGTACTTC.

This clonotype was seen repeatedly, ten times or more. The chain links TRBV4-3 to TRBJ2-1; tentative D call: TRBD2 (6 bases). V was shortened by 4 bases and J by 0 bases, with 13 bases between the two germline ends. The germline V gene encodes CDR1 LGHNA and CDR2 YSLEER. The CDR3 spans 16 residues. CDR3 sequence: CASSPVETSSYNEQFF. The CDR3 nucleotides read TGCGCCAGCAGCCCAGTAGAGACTAGCTCCTACAATGAGCAGTTCTTC.

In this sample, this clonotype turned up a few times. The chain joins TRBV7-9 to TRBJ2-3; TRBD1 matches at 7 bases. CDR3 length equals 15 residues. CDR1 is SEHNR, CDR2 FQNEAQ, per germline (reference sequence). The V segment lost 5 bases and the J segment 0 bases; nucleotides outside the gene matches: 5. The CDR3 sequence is CASSKRQGSTDTQYF. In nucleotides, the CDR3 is TGTGCCAGCAGCAAGCGACAGGGAAGCACAGATACGCAGTATTTT.

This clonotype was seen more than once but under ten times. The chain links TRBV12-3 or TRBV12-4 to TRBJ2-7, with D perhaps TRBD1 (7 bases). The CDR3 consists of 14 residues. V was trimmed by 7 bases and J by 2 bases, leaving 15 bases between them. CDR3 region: CASTRAGGTYEQYF. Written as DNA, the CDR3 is TGTGCCAGCACTAGAGCAGGGGGGACCTACGAGCAGTACTTC.

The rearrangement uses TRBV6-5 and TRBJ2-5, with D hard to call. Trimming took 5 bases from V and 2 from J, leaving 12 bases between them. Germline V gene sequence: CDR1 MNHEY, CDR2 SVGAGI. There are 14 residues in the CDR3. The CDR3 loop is CASSPEDFQETQYF. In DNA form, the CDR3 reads TGTGCCAGCAGTCCCGAGGATTTTCAAGAGACCCAGTACTTC.

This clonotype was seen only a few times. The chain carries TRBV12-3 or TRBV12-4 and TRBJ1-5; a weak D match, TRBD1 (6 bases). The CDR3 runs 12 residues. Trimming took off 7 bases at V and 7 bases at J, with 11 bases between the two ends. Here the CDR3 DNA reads TGTGCCAGCAAGGACAGAGGGCAGCCCCAGCATTTT. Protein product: CASKDRGQPQHF.

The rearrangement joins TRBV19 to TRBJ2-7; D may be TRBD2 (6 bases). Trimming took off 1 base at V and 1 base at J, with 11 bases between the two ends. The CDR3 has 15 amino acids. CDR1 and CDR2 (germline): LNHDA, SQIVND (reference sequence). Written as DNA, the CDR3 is TGTGCCAGTAGTATAGGTAGCGGAGGTTCCTACGAGCAGTACTTC. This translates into CASSIGSGGSYEQYF.

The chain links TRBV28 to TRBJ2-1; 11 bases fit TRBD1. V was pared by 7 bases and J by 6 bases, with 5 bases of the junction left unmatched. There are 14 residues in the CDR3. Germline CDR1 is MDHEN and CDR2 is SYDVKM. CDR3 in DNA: TGTGCCAGCATTCCGGGACAGGGGGGCAATGAGCAGTTCTTC. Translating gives CASIPGQGGNEQFF.

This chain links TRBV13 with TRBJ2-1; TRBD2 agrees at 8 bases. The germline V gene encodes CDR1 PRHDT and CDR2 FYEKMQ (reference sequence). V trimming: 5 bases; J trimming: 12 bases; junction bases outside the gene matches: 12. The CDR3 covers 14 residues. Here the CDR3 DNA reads TGTGCCAGCAGCAAAGAAGTCGGGACTAGTGGGCAGTTCTTC. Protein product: CASSKEVGTSGQFF.

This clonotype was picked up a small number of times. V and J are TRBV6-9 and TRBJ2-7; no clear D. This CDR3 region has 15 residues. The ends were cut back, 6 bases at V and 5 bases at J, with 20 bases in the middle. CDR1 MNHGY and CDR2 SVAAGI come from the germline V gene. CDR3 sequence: CASSPPLTLWDEQYF. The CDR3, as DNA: TGTGCCAGCAGCCCTCCTCTCACCCTCTGGGACGAGCAGTACTTC.

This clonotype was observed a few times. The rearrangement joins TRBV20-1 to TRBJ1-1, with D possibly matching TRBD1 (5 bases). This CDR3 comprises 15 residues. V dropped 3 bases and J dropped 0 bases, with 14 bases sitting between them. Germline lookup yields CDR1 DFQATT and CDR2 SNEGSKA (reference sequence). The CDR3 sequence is CSARPGGTMNTEAFF. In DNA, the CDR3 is TGCAGTGCTAGGCCCGGGGGAACCATGAACACTGAAGCTTTCTTT.

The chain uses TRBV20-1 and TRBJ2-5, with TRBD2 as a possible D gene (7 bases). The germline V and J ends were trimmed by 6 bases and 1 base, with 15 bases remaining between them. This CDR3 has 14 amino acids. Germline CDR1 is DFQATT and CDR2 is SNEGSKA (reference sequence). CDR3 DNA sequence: TGCAGTGCAGATCTTGGGGGGGCCCAAGAGACCCAGTACTTC. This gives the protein CSADLGGAQETQYF.

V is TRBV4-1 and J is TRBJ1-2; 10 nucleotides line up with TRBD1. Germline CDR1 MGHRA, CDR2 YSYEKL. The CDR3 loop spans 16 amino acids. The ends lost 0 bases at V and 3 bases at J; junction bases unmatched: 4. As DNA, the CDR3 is TGCGCCAGCAGCCAAGAAGAGGGACAGGGGCACTATGGCTACACCTTC. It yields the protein CASSQEEGQGHYGYTF.

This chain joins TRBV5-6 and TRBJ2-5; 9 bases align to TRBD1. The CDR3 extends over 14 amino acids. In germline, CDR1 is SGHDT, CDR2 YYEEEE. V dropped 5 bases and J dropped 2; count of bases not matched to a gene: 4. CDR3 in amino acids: CASSRGTGQETQYF. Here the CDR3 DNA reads TGTGCCAGCAGTCGTGGGACAGGGCAAGAGACCCAGTACTTC.

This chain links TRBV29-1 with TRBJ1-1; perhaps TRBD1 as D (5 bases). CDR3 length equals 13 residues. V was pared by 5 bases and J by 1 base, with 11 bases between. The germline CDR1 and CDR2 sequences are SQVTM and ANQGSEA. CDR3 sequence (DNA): TGCAGCGTTAGGGACGGACCGAACACTGAAGCTTTCTTT. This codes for CSVRDGPNTEAFF.

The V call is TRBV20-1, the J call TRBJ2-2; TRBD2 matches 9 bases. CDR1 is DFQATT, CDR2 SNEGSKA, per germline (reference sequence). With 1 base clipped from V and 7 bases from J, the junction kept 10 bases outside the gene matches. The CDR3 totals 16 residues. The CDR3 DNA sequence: TGCAGTGCTAGAGTAGCGGGGGCGCTTACAGGCGGGGAGCTGTTTTTT. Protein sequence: CSARVAGALTGGELFF.

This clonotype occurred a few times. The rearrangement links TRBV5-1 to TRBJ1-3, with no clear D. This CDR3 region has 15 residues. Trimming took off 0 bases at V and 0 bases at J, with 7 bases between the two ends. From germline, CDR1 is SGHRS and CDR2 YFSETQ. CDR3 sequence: CASSLVTSSGNTIYF. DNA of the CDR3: TGCGCCAGCAGCTTGGTTACCTCCTCTGGAAACACCATATATTTT.

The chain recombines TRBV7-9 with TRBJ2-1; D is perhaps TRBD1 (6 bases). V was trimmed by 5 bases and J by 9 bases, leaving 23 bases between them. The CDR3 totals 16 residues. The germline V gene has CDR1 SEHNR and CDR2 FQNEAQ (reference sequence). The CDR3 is CASSAPGQFQLGEQFF. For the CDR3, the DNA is TGTGCCAGCAGCGCCCCTGGACAGTTTCAATTGGGTGAGCAGTTCTTC.

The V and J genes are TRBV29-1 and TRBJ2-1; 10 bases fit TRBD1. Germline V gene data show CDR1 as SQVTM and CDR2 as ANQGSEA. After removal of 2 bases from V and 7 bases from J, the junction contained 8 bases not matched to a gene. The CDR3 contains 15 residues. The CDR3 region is CSVEPLDRGLNEQFF. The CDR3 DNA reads TGCAGCGTTGAACCGCTCGACAGGGGGCTAAATGAGCAGTTCTTC.

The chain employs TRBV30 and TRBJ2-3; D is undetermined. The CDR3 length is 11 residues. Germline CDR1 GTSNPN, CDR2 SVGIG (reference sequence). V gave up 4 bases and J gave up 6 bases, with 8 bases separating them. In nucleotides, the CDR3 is TGTGCCTGGAAACAGTCCGATACGCAGTATTTT. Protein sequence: CAWKQSDTQYF.

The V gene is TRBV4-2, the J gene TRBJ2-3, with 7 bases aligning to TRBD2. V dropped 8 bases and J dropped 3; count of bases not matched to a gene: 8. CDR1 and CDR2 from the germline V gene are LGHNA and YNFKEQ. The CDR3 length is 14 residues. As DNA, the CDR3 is TGTGCCAGCGGCCCTAGGCGGGAGACAGATACGCAGTATTTT. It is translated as CASGPRRETDTQYF.

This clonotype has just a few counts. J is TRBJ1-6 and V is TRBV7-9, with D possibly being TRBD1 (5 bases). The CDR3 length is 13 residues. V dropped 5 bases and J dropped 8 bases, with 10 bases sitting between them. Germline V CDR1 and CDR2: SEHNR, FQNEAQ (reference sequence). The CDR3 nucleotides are TGTGCCAGCAGCCCTCAGACAGATTCACCCCTCCACTTT. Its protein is CASSPQTDSPLHF.